What follows is one T cell receptor (beta chain) and its context. Antigen: not known. Though probably carrying unrecorded immune exposures, donors were nominally healthy at sampling. The PCR had 60 Vbeta and 13 Jbeta primers. Profiled with immunoSEQ multiplex PCR; TCRdb holds only in-frame clones, not every one. The repertoire table contains tens of thousands of clones. This entry is derived from a study of cytomegalovirus exposure and HLA in healthy donors. Overall study findings and caveats: TCR beta chains associated with HLA were, in a later analysis, more clonally expanded than equally common others. The study designated 150 to 200 TCR beta chains cytomegalovirus-associated.

The V and J ends lost 0 bases and 0 bases respectively, with 10 bases between them. The CDR3 extends over 15 amino acids. Germline assignment: CDR1 SGDLS and CDR2 YYNGEE. The sample taken for sequencing was PBMCs. The clonotype originates from an older woman in good health and CMV-seronegative. This chain joins TRBV9 and TRBJ2-7; no firm D call. In DNA form, the CDR3 reads TGTGCCAGCAGCGTAGGCTCCTGGAGCTCCTACGAGCAGTACTTC. It encodes CASSVGSWSSYEQYF.